The 14 T cell receptor beta chains below were found in one sample sequenced in a study of cytotoxic CD8 clonotypes in ibrutinib-treated CLL. Assay: immunoSEQ multiplex PCR; the TCRdb copy retains only in-frame clones and omits some. The sample consists of some 140,000 clones, 84% of them appearing once. The sequencing used PBMCs, collected after 24 months of ibrutinib treatment. These receptors were taken from a human donor with chronic lymphocytic leukemia.

The chain links TRBV7-2 to TRBJ1-3; D possibly corresponds to TRBD1 (6 bases). Germline V gene sequence: CDR1 SGHTA, CDR2 FQGNSA. The V end lost 3 bases, the J end lost 9 bases, and 18 bases lay between the germline ends. The CDR3 spans 15 residues. The CDR3 nucleotides read TGTGCCAGCAGCTTTGGGGGGCAGGGTGGATTCACCATATATTTT. It encodes CASSFGGQGGFTIYF.

The chain is built from TRBV11-2 and TRBJ2-7, with TRBD1 as a possible D gene (6 bases). Between the trimmed V and J ends, which lost 4 bases and 4 bases, there was a span of 11 bases. Germline V gene data show CDR1 as SGHAT and CDR2 as FQNNGV. The CDR3 is 13 amino acids. CDR3 in DNA: TGTGCCAGCAGCTCATGGGACACTTACGAGCAGTACTTC. This encodes CASSSWDTYEQYF.

The genes are TRBV18 and TRBJ2-7, with unresolved D. Germline V lookup: CDR1 KGHSH, CDR2 LQKENI. Trimming took 6 bases from V and 5 from J, leaving 14 bases between them. This CDR3 region has 13 residues. CDR3 amino acids: CASSPGQDHEQYF. CDR3 sequence (DNA): TGTGCCAGCTCTCCCGGCCAGGACCACGAGCAGTACTTC.

This clone has just a few counts. The chain couples TRBV6-1 to TRBJ2-1, with D perhaps TRBD1 (5 bases). This CDR3 has 15 amino acids. The V end was cut by 1 base, the J end by 3 bases, with 10 bases between. Germline-derived CDR1 and CDR2 are MNHNS and SASEGT. The CDR3 reads CASSEVRGHYNEQFF. For the CDR3, the DNA is TGTGCCAGCAGTGAAGTTAGGGGTCACTACAATGAGCAGTTCTTC.

The chain employs TRBV6-6 and TRBJ2-7; 7 bases agree with TRBD1. Per the germline V gene, CDR1 is MNHNY and CDR2 is SVGAGI (reference sequence). This CDR3 region has 12 residues. The V and J ends lost 6 bases and 3 bases, in that order; junction bases with no gene match: 2. CDR3 sequence (DNA): TGTGCCAGCAGCCGGACAGGCTACGAGCAGTACTTC. This sequence encodes CASSRTGYEQYF.

This clone was observed a few times. This chain connects TRBV28 to TRBJ1-3; TRBD1 aligns across 8 bases. The germline V gene encodes CDR1 MDHEN and CDR2 SYDVKM. The CDR3 has 12 amino acids. Trimming at V came to 10 bases and at J to 6 bases, leaving 5 bases not matched to a gene. The CDR3 here is CATGQGKNTIYF. CDR3 coding DNA: TGTGCCACTGGACAGGGAAAAAACACCATATATTTT.

The sample holds one count of this clone. This chain joins TRBV5-1 and TRBJ2-2; 12 nucleotides line up with TRBD2. The CDR3 runs to 18 residues. After removal of 4 bases from V and 0 bases from J, the junction contained 7 bases not matched to a gene. Germline lookup yields CDR1 SGHRS and CDR2 YFSETQ. CDR3 sequence (DNA): TGCGCCAGCAGCCAGAGACTAGCGGGGGCAGCGAACACCGGGGAGCTGTTTTTT. Translated: CASSQRLAGAANTGELFF.

The genes are TRBV7-9 and TRBJ1-4; TRBD1 aligns across 9 bases. Germline assignment: CDR1 SEHNR and CDR2 FQNEAQ (reference sequence). The CDR3 runs 16 residues. V shed 2 bases and J 7 bases; nucleotides not matched to a gene: 8. CDR3 nucleotides: TGTGCCAGCAGCTTAACCGTCGACAGGGGGGTTGAAAAACTGTTTTTT. Translated, it gives CASSLTVDRGVEKLFF. Supplemented by reference TRBV7-9 and TRBJ1-4, the full variable domain reads DTGVSQNPRHKITKRGQNVTFRCDPISEHNRLYWYRQTLGQGPEFLTYFQNEAQLEKSRLLSDRFSAERPKGSFSTLEIQRTEQGDSAMYLCASSLTVDRGVEKLFFGSGTQLSVL.

The CDR3: CASSRASGGADTQYF. CDR3 sequence (DNA): TGCGCCAGCAGCCGGGCTAGCGGGGGCGCAGATACGCAGTATTTT. This rearrangement joins TRBV4-3 to TRBJ2-3, with 10 bases identical to TRBD2. Germline V gene lookup returns CDR1 LGHNA and CDR2 YSLEER. V trimming: 4 bases; J trimming: 4 bases; junction bases outside the gene matches: 5. This CDR3 has 15 residues.

V usage is TRBV7-2 and J usage is TRBJ1-2; weak D call: TRBD1 (5 bases). The germline V and J ends were trimmed by 1 base and 8 bases, with 14 bases remaining between them. This CDR3 is built from 14 residues. Germline CDR1 and CDR2: SGHTA and FQGNSA. The CDR3 DNA is TGTGCCAGCAGCTTAGGGCGGGTTGGGGGAGGCTACACCTTC. Translation: CASSLGRVGGGYTF.

The chain uses TRBV6-1 and TRBJ2-2; 9 nucleotides agree with TRBD1. This CDR3 contains 16 residues. Germline V gene sequence: CDR1 MNHNS, CDR2 SASEGT. The V segment lost 4 bases and the J segment 1 base; nucleotides outside the gene matches: 4. Here the CDR3 DNA reads TGTGCCAGCAGTGTACAGGGGGCGCAGAACACCGGGGAGCTGTTTTTT. It encodes CASSVQGAQNTGELFF.

V and J are TRBV5-4 and TRBJ1-4; D is perhaps TRBD1 (6 bases). Germline CDR1 reads SGHNT; CDR2 reads YYREEE (reference sequence). The CDR3 extends over 15 amino acids. Trimming took 4 bases from V and 5 from J, leaving 15 bases between them. CDR3 nucleotides: TGTGCCAGCAGCGCCACCCAGGGGATGAATGAAAAACTGTTTTTT. Its translation is CASSATQGMNEKLFF. Supplemented by reference TRBV5-4 and TRBJ1-4, the full variable domain reads ETGVTQSPTHLIKTRGQQVTLRCSSQSGHNTVSWYQQALGQGPQFIFQYYREEENGRGNFPPRFSGLQFPNYSSELNVNALELDDSALYLCASSATQGMNEKLFFGSGTQLSVL.

V gene TRBV7-8 combines with J gene TRBJ1-1; D uncertain. The germline V and J ends were trimmed by 5 bases and 4 bases, with 8 bases remaining between them. Germline CDR1 is SGHVS and CDR2 is FQNEAQ. CDR3 length: 12 residues. This chain's CDR3 is CASSPQTTEAFF. The CDR3 nucleotides read TGTGCCAGCAGCCCCCAGACCACTGAAGCTTTCTTT.

The chain recombines TRBV14 with TRBJ2-7; 13 bases are a match to TRBD2. CDR1 is SGHDN, CDR2 FVKESK, per germline. The CDR3 sequence is 15 residues long. J gave up 1 base and V 5 bases, and 2 bases lay outside the gene matches. In nucleotides, the CDR3 is TGTGCCAGCAGCTTGACTAGCGGGGGGTCCTACGAGCAGTACTTC. It is translated as CASSLTSGGSYEQYF.